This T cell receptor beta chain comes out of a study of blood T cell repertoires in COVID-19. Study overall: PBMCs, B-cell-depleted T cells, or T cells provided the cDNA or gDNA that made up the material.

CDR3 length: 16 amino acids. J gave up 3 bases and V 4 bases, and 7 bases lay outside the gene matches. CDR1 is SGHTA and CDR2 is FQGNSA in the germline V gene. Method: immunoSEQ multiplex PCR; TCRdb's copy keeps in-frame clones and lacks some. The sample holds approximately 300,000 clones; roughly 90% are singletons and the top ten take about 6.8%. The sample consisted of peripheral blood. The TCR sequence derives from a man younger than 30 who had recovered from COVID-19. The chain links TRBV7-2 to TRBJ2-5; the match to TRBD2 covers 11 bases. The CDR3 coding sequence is TGTGCCAGCAGCTCAAGACTAGCGGGGATCAAAGAGACCCAGTACTTC. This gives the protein CASSSRLAGIKETQYF.